This TCR beta chain was identified in a study of T cell responses to AZD1222 COVID-19 vaccine. Findings and limits, study-wide: Spike regions recognized by vaccine-associated CD4 TCRs spanned the protein, led by 160-218 and 743-854. Clonal diversity was possibly underestimated, and white British individuals and females predominated among donors. Two doses of AZD1222 preceded a rise in Spike-specific TCR breadth and depth.

A word on this clone: Its antigen remains unknown.

Analyses pooled second doses at about 4 or about 12 weeks. Only in-frame clones appear in the TCRdb table, and some are missing; sequencing was by immunoSEQ multiplex PCR. The sample shows 150,000 or so clones, about 92% of them seen only once. The V gene's germline CDR1 is GTSNPN and CDR2 SVGIG (reference sequence). CDR3 length: 16 amino acids. Trimming removed 1 base at V and 2 bases at J, with 15 bases between. The specimen comprised peripheral blood, sampled 28 days after the second AZD1222 dose. The chain combines TRBV30 with TRBJ1-5; D perhaps matches TRBD1 (5 bases). This receptor was identified in an adult who received the AZD1222 COVID-19 vaccine. The CDR3 reads CAWSGSRVGGNQPQHF. CDR3 DNA: TGTGCCTGGAGTGGCTCCCGAGTAGGGGGCAATCAGCCCCAGCATTTT.